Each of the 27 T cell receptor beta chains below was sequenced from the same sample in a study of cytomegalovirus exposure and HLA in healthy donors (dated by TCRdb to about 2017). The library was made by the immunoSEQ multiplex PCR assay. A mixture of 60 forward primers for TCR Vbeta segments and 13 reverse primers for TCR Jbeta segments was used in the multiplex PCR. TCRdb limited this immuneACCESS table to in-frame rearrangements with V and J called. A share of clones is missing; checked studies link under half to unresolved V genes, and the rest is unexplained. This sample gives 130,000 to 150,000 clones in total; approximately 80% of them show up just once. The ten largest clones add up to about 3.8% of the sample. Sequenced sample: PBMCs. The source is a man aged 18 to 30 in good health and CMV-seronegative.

CDR3 residues: CASSQDNQGRDEKLFF. In DNA, the CDR3 is TGTGCCAGCAGCCAAGATAACCAGGGCCGTGATGAAAAACTGTTTTTT. This sequence joins TRBV4-2 and TRBJ1-4; tentatively, D is TRBD1 (5 bases). There are 16 residues in the CDR3. CDR1 is LGHNA and CDR2 is YNFKEQ in the germline V gene. Between the trimmed V and J ends, which lost 0 bases and 6 bases, there was a span of 14 bases.

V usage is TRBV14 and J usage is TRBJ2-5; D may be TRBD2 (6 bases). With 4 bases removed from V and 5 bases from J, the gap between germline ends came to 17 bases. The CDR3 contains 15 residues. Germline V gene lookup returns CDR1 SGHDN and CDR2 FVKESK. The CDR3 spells CASSRGVPLGETQYF. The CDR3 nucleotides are TGTGCCAGCAGCCGCGGGGTCCCCCTGGGGGAGACCCAGTACTTC.

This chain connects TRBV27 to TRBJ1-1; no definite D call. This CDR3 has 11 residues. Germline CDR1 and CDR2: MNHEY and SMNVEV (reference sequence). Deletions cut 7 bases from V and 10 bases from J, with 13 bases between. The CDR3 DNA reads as TGTGCCAGCATGGAGGGCCTAGTAGCTTTCTTT. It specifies CASMEGLVAFF.

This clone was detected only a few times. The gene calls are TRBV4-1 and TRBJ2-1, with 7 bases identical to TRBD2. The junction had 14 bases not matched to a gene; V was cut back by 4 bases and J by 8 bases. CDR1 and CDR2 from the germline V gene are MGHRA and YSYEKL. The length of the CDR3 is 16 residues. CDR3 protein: CASSLPPEGGPDEQFF. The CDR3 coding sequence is TGCGCCAGCAGCCTTCCCCCTGAGGGAGGGCCGGATGAGCAGTTCTTC.

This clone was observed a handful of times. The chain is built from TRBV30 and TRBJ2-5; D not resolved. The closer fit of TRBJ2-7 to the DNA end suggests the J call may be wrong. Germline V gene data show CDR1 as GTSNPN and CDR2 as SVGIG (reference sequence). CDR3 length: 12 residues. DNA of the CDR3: TGTGCCTGGAGGAGTGGAGTCTACGAGCAGTACTTC. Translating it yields CAWRSGVYEQYF.

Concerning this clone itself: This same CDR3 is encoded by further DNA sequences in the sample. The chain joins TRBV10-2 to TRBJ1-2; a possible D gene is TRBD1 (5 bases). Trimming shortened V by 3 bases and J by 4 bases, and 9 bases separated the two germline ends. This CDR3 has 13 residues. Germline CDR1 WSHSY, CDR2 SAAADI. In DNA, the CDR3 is TGCGCCAGCAGTGAAGTCGGGGGCTATGGCTACACCTTC. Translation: CASSEVGGYGYTF.

The CDR3 spells CASSRDSGGGYGYTF. CDR3 DNA: TGTGCCAGCAGTCGGGATTCAGGGGGCGGGTATGGCTACACCTTC. V and J are TRBV6-5 and TRBJ1-2; 8 nucleotides match TRBD1. The CDR3 covers 15 residues. Per the germline V gene, CDR1 is MNHEY and CDR2 is SVGAGI. V was pared by 5 bases and J by 5 bases, with 10 bases of the junction left unmatched.

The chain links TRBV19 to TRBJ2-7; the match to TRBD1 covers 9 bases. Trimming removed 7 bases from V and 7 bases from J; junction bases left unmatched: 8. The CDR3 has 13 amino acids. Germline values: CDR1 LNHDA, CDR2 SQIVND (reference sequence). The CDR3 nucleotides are TGTGCCAGTACCGGGACAGGGTCCAAGGAGCAGTACTTC. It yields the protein CASTGTGSKEQYF.

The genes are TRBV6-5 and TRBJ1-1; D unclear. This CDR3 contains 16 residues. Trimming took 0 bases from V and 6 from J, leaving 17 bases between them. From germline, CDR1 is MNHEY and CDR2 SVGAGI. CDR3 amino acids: CASSYSAVWGGSEAFF. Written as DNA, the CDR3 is TGTGCCAGCAGTTACTCGGCAGTGTGGGGAGGGTCTGAAGCTTTCTTT.

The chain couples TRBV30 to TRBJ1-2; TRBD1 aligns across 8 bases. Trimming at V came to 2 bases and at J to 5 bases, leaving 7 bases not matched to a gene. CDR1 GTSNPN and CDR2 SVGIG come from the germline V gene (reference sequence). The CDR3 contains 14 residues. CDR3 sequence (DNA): TGTGCCTGGAGTAAGACAGGGGCCACTTATGGCTACACCTTC. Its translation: CAWSKTGATYGYTF.

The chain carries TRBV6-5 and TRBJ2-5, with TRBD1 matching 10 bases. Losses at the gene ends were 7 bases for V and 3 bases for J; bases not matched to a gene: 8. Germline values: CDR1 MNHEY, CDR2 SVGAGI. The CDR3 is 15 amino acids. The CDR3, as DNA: TGTGCCAGCACACAGGGGACAGGGGTGAAAGAGACCCAGTACTTC. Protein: CASTQGTGVKETQYF.

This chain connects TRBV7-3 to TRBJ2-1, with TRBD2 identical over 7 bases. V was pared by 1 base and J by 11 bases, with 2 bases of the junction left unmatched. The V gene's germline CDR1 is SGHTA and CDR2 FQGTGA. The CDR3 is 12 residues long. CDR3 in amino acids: CASSLIGGKQFF. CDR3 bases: TGTGCCAGCAGCTTAATCGGGGGGAAGCAGTTCTTC.

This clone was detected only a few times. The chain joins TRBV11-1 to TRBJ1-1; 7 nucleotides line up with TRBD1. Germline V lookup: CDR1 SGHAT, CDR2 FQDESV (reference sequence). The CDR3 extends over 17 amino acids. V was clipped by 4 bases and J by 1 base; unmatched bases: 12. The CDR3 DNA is TGTGCCAGCAGCTCCCGCCGGGACAGCCTTGAGAACACTGAAGCTTTCTTT. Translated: CASSSRRDSLENTEAFF.

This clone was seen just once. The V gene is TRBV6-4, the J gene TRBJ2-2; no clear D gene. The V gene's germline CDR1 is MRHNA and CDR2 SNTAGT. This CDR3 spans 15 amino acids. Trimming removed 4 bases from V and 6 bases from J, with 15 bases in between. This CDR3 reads CASSVLLSVPGELFF. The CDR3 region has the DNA TGTGCCAGCAGTGTCTTGCTGTCAGTCCCCGGGGAGCTGTTTTTT.

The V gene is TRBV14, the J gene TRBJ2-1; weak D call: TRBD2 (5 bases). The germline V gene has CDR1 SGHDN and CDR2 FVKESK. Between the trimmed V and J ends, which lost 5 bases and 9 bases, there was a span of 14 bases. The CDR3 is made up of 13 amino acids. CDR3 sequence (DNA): TGTGCCAGCAGCTCGACCCTTCGGGGTGAGCAGTTCTTC. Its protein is CASSSTLRGEQFF.

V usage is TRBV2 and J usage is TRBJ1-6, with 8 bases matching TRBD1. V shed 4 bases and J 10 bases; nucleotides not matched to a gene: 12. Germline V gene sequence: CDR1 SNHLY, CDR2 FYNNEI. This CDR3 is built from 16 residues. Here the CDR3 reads CASSGRTGLGGSPLHF. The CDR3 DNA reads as TGTGCCAGCAGTGGACGGACAGGGCTCGGGGGCTCACCCCTCCACTTT.

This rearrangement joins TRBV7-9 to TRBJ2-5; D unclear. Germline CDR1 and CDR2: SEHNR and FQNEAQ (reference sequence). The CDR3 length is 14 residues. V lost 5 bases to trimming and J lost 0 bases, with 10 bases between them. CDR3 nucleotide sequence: TGTGCCAGCAGCCCATTTGTAGACCAAGAGACCCAGTACTTC. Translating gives CASSPFVDQETQYF.

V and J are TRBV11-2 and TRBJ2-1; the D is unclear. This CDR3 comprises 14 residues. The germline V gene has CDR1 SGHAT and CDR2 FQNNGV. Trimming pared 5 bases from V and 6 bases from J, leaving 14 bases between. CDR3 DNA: TGTGCCAGCAGCCCCAGTAAAAAATCCAATGAGCAGTTCTTC. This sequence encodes CASSPSKKSNEQFF.

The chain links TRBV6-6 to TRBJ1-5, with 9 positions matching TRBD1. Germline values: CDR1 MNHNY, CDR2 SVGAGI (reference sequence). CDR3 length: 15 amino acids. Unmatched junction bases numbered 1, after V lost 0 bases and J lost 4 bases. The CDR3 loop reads CASSYSDRGNQPQHF. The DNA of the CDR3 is TGTGCCAGCAGTTACTCGGACAGGGGTAATCAGCCCCAGCATTTT.

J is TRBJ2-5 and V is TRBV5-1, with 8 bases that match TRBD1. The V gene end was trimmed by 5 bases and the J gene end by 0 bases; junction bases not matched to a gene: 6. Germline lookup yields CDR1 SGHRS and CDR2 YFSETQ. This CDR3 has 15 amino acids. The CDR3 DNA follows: TGCGCCAGCAGTCAACTACAGGGGGACCAAGAGACCCAGTACTTC. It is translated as CASSQLQGDQETQYF.

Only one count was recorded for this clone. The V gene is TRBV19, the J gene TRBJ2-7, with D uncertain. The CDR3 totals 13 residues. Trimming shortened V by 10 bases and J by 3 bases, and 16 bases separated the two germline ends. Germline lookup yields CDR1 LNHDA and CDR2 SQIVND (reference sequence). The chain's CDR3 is CATSSGPGYEQYF. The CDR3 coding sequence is TGTGCCACCTCATCCGGCCCGGGCTACGAGCAGTACTTC.

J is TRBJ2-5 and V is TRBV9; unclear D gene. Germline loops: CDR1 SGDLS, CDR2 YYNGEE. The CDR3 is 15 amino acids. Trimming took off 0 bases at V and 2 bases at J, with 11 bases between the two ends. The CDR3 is CASSVVAGPQETQYF. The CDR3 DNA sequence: TGTGCCAGCAGCGTAGTGGCAGGCCCTCAAGAGACCCAGTACTTC.

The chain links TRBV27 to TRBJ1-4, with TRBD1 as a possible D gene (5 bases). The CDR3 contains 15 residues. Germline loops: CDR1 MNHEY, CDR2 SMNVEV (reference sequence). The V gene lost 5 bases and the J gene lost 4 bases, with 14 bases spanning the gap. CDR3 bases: TGTGCCAGCAGTCCAGACAGCCTGTATAATGAAAAACTGTTTTTT. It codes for CASSPDSLYNEKLFF.

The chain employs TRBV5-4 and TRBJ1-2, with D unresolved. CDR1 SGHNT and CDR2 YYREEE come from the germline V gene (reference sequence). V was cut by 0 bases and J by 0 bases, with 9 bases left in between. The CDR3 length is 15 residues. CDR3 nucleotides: TGTGCCAGCAGCTTGGCTGCAGTGACTAACTATGGCTACACCTTC. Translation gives CASSLAAVTNYGYTF.

CDR3 sequence: CASSQGSRAQGETQYF. In DNA form, the CDR3 reads TGTGCCAGCAGCCAGGGATCTAGAGCCCAGGGCGAGACCCAGTACTTC. The rearrangement links TRBV4-2 to TRBJ2-5, with D tentatively TRBD1 (5 bases). V gave up 3 bases and J gave up 5 bases, with 19 bases separating them. The CDR3 is made up of 16 amino acids. The germline gives CDR1 LGHNA, CDR2 YNFKEQ.

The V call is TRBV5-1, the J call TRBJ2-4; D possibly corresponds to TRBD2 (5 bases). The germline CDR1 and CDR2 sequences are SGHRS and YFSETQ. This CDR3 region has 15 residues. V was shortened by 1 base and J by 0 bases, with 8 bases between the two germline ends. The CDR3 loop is CASSLPGSAKNIQYF. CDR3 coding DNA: TGCGCCAGCAGCTTGCCGGGGTCAGCCAAAAACATTCAGTACTTC.

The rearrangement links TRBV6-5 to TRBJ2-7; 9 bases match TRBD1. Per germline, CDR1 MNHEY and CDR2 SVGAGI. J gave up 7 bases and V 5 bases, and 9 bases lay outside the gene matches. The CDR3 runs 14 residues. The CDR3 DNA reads TGTGCCAGCAGTCTCCGGGACAGGGATGGAGAGCAGTACTTC. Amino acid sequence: CASSLRDRDGEQYF.